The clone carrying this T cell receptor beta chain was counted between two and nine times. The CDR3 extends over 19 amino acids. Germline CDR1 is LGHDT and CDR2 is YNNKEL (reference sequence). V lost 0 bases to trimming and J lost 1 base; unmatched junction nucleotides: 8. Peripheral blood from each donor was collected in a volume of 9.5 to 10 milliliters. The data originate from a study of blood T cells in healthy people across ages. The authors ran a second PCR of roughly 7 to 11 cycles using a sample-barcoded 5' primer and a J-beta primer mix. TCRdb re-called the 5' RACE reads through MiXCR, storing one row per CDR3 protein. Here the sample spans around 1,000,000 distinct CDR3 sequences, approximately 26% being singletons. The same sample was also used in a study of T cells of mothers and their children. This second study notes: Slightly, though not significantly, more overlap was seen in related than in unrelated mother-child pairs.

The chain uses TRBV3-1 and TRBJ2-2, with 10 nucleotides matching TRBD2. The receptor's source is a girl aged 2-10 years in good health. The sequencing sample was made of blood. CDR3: CASSQDPWTSGVNTGELFF. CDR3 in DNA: TGTGCCAGCAGCCAAGATCCCTGGACTAGCGGAGTGAACACCGGGGAGCTGTTTTTT. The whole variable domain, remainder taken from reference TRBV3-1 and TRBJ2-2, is DTAVSQTPKYLVTQMGNDKSIKCEQNLGHDTMYWYKQDSKKFLKIMFSYNNKELIINETVPNRFSPKSPDKAHLNLHINSLELGDSAVYFCASSQDPWTSGVNTGELFFGEGSRLTVL.